This T cell receptor beta chain is drawn from a study of T cell repertoires in cytomegalovirus infection (dated 2019 in TCRdb). Notes on the research overall: Peptide stimulations targeted recently identified HLA-C-restricted CMV epitopes, whose presentation resists viral immunomodulation, together with well-studied HLA-B-restricted epitopes. Donor HLA type was relevant to the analysis, because carriage of CMV infection together with the matching HLA type was indicated by public TCR beta signatures.

TCRdb names Illumina HiSeq 1500 as the instrument used. Clones were called with MiXCR by TCRdb after fastp trimmed the public reads at Q25, and only in-frame beta chains were retained. Under each unique CDR3 protein, matching rows form one entry showing the most common genes and DNA. Within this sample are 35,000 or so distinct CDR3 sequences, with less than 60% of them counted one time only. The ten largest clones represent 80% to 95% of the sample. This clonotype has ten or more counts. Its antigen remains unidentified. Base qualities were left out, and no much larger clone turns up one base away. Read against the paper, the sample's treatment or condition label means: in vitro stimulation with specific CMV peptide epitopes to enrich CMV-specific T cells. V has 5 bases trimmed and J has 5 bases trimmed; junction bases matching no gene number 3. The CDR3 measures 13 amino acids from cysteine to phenylalanine. Just the 39-base CDR3 DNA is kept, in frame starting at base 1. The germline V gene specifies SGHVS as CDR1 and FQNEAQ as CDR2.

Results and caveats for the whole study, not just this receptor: The ex vivo response was dominated by HLA-C-restricted CMV-specific TCR beta clonotypes, which also provided the single most frequent clonotype in two of eight donors. Carriers of CMV infection plus the relevant HLA type were discriminated by the cumulative frequency of public TCR beta family members in the study cohort and in an independent approximately 360-donor cohort.

The sample was CD8+ T cells from cultured PBMCs, taken from culture after CMV antigen stimulation. This TCR was recovered from a human donor in good health (CMV status not recorded). Some clones in this sample may be carry-over from other donors' samples. The rearranged chain carries TRBV7-8 and TRBJ2-1; TRBD1 lines up with 7 middle nucleotides. The CDR3 here reads CASSRDRHNEQFF. Here is the DNA: TGTGCCAGCAGCCGGGACAGACACAATGAGCAGTTCTTC. The variable domain in full, with residues beyond the CDR3 obtained from the reference TRBV7-8 and TRBJ2-1 genes, is GAGVSQSPRYKVAKRGQDVALRCDPISGHVSLFWYQQALGQGPEFLTYFQNEAQLDKSGLPSDRFFAERPEGSVSTLKIQRTQQEDSAVYLCASSRDRHNEQFFGPGTRLTVL.